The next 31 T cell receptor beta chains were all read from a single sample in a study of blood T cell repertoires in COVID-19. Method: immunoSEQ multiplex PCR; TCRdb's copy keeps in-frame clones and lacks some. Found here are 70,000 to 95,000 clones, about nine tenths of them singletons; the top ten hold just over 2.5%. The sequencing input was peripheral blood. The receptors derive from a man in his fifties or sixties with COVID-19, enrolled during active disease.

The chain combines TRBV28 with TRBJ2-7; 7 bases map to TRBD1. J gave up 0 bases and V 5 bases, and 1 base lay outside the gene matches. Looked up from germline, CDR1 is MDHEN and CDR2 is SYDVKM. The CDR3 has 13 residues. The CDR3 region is CASSGTVSYEQYF. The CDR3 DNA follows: TGTGCCAGCAGTGGGACAGTCTCCTACGAGCAGTACTTC.

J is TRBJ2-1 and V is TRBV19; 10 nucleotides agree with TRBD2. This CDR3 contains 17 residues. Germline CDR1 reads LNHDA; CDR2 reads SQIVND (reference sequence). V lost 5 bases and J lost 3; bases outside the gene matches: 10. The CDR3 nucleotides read TGTGCCAGTAGTGTTATCCACGGGACTAGCGTCTACAATGAGCAGTTCTTC. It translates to CASSVIHGTSVYNEQFF. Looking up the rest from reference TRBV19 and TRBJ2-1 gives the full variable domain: DGGITQSPKYLFRKEGQNVTLSCEQNLNHDAMYWYRQDPGQGLRLIYYSQIVNDFQKGDIAEGYSVSREKKESFPLTVTSAQKNPTAFYLCASSVIHGTSVYNEQFFGPGTRLTVL.

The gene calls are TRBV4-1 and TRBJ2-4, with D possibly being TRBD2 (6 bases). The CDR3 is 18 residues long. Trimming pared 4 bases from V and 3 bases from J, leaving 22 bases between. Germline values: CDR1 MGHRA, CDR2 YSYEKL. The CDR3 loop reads CASSLKGSVIADKNIQYF. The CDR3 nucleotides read TGCGCCAGCAGCCTAAAAGGGTCGGTGATAGCGGACAAAAACATTCAGTACTTC.

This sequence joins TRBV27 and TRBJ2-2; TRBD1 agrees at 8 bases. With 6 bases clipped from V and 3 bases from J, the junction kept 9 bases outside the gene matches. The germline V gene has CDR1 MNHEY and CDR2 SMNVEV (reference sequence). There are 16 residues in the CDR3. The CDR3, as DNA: TGTGCCAGCAGGGTGACAGGGGAGGTTTACACCGGGGAGCTGTTTTTT. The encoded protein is CASRVTGEVYTGELFF.

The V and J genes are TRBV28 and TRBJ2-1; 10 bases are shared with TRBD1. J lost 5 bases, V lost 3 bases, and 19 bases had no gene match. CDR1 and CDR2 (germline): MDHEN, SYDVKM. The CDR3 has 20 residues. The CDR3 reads CASSLVDRGIGSDTDNEQFF. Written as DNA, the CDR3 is TGTGCCAGCAGTTTGGTGGACAGGGGGATTGGTAGCGACACGGACAATGAGCAGTTCTTC.

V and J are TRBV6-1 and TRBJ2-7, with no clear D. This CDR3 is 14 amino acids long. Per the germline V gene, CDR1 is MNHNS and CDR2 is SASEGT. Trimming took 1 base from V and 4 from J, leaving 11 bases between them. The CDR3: CASSEGPSLYEQYV. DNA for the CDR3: TGTGCCAGCAGTGAAGGCCCCTCCCTATACGAGCAGTACGTC.

CDR3 loop: CASSTVEREINEQFF. The CDR3 DNA reads as TGTGCCAGTAGTACTGTTGAGCGGGAGATCAATGAGCAGTTCTTC. The chain employs TRBV19 and TRBJ2-1, with 8 nucleotides matching TRBD2. CDR3 length equals 15 residues. The V and J ends lost 4 bases and 6 bases, in that order; junction bases with no gene match: 8. Germline lookup yields CDR1 LNHDA and CDR2 SQIVND (reference sequence). The full variable domain, rest sourced from reference TRBV19 and TRBJ2-1, is DGGITQSPKYLFRKEGQNVTLSCEQNLNHDAMYWYRQDPGQGLRLIYYSQIVNDFQKGDIAEGYSVSREKKESFPLTVTSAQKNPTAFYLCASSTVEREINEQFFGPGTRLTVL.

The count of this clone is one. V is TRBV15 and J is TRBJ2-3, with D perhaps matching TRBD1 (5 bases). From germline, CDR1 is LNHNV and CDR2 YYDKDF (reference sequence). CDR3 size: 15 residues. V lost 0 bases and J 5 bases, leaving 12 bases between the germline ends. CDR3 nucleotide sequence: TGTGCCACCAGCAGAGATCGGCAGGGTAGAGATACGCAGTATTTT. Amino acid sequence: CATSRDRQGRDTQYF.

CDR3 region: CASSQTGTSGIVGYNEQFF. CDR3 nucleotide sequence: TGTGCCAGCAGTCAAACCGGGACTAGCGGGATAGTAGGGTACAATGAGCAGTTCTTC. The gene calls are TRBV21-1 and TRBJ2-1; the table's D gene call, TRBD2, was not cross checked with the DNA. TRBV21-1 is listed as a pseudogene. The CDR3 consists of 19 residues.

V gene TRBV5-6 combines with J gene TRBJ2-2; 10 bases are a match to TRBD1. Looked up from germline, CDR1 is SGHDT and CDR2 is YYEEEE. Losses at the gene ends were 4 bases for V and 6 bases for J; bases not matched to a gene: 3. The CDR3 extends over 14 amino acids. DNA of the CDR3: TGTGCCAGCAGCGGGGGGACAGGGGCCGGGGAGCTGTTTTTT. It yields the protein CASSGGTGAGELFF.

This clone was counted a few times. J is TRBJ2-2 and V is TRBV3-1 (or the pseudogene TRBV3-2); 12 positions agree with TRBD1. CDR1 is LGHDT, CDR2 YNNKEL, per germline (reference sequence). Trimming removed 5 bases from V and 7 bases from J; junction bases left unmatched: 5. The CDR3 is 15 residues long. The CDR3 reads CASSNRDRGLGELFF. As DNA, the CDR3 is TGTGCCAGCAGCAACCGGGACAGGGGGCTCGGGGAGCTGTTTTTT.

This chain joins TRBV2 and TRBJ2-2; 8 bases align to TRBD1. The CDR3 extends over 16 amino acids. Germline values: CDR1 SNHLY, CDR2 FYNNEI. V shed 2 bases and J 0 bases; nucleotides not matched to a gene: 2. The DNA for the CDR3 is TGTGCCAGCAGTGAACAGGGGGCCGCGAACACCGGGGAGCTGTTTTTT. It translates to CASSEQGAANTGELFF.

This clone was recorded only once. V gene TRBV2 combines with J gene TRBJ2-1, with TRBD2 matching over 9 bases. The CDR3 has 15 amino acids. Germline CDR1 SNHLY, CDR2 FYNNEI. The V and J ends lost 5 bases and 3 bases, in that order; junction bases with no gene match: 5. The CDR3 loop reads CASSIAGESYNEQFF. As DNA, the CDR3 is TGTGCCAGCAGTATAGCGGGAGAAAGCTACAATGAGCAGTTCTTC.

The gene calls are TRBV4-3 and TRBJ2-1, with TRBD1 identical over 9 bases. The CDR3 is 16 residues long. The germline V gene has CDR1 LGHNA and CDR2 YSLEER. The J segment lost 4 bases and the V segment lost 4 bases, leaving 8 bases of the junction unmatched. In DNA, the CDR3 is TGCGCCAGCAGCCGAGGGACGGACAGGGGTTACAATGAGCAGTTCTTC. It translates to CASSRGTDRGYNEQFF.

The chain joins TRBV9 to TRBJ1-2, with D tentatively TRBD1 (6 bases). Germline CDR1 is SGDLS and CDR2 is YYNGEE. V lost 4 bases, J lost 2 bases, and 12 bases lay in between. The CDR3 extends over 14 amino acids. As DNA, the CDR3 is TGTGCCAGCAGCCCAGGGGCTGACAACTATGGCTACACCTTC. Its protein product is CASSPGADNYGYTF.

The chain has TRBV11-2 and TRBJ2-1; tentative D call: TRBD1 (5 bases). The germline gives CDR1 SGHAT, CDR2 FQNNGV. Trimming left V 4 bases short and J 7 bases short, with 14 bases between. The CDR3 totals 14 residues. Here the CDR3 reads CASSWGQGVNEQFF. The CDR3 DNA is TGTGCCAGCAGCTGGGGTCAGGGTGTTAATGAGCAGTTCTTC.

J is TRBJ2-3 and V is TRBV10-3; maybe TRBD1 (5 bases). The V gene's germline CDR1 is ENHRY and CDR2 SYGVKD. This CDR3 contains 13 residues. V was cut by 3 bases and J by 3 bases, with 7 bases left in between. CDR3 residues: CAISDRETDTQYF. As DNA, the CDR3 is TGTGCCATCAGTGACAGGGAAACAGATACGCAGTATTTT.

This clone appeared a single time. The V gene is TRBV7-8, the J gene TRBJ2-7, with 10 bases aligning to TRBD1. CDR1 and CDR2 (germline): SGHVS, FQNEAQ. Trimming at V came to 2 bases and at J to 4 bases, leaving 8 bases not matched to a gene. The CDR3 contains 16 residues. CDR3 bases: TGTGCCAGCAGCTTACCCTATCGGACAGGGGGATACGAGCAGTACTTC. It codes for CASSLPYRTGGYEQYF.

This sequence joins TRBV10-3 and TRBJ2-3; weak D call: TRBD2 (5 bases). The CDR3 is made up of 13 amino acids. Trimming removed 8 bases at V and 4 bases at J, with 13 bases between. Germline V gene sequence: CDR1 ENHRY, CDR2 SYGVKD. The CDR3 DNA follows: TGTGCCATCGGAGGAGCTGGGGCAGATACGCAGTATTTT. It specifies CAIGGAGADTQYF.

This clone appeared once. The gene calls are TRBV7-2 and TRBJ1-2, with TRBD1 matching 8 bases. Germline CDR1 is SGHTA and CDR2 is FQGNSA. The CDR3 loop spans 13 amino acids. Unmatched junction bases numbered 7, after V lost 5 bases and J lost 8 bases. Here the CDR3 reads CASSRQRTGGYTF. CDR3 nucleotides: TGTGCCAGCAGCCGACAAAGGACAGGGGGCTACACCTTC.

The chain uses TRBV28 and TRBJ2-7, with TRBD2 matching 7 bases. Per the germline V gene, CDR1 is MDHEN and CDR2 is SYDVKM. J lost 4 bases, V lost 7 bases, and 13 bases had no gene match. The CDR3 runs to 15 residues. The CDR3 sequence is CASIETGTNRYEQYF. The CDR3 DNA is TGTGCCAGCATCGAAACCGGGACTAACCGTTACGAGCAGTACTTC. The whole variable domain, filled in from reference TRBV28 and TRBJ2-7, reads DVKVTQSSRYLVKRTGEKVFLECVQDMDHENMFWYRQDPGLGLRLIYFSYDVKMKEKGDIPEGYSVSREKKERFSLILESASTNQTSMYLCASIETGTNRYEQYFGPGTRLTVT.

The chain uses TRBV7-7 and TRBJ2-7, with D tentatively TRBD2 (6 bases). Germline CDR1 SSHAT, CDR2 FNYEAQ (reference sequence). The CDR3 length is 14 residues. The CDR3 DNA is TGTGCTAGCAGCTCGGGAGCGAGCTCCTACGAGCAGTACGTC. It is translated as CASSSGASSYEQYV.

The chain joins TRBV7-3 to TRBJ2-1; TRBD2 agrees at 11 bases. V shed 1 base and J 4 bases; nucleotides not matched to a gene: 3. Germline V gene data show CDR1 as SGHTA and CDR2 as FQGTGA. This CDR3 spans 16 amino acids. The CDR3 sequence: CASSLSGTSGYNEQFF. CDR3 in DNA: TGTGCCAGCAGCTTAAGCGGGACTAGCGGATACAATGAGCAGTTCTTC.

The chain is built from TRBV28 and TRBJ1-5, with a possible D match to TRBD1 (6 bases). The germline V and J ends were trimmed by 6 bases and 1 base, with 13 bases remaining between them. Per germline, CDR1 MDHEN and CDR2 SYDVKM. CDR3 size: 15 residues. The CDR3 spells CASSPAGQSNQPQHF. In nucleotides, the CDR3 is TGTGCCAGCAGCCCCGCCGGACAGAGCAATCAGCCCCAGCATTTT.

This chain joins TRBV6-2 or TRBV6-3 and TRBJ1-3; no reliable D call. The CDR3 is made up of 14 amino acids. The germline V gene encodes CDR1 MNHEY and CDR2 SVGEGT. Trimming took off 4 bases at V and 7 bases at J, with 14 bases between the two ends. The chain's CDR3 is CASSFTSPPNTIYF. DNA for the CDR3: TGTGCCAGCAGTTTTACATCGCCCCCGAACACCATATATTTT.

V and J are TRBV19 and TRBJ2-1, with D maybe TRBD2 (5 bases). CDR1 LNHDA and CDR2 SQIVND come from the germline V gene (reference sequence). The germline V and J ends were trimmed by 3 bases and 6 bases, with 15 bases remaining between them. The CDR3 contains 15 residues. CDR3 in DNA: TGTGCCAGTAGTATTCTCACTAGTGTAGGCAATGAGCAGTTCTTC. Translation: CASSILTSVGNEQFF.

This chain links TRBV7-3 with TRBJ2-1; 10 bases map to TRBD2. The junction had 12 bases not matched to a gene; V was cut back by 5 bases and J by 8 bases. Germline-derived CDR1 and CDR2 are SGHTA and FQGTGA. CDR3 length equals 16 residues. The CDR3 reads CASSPGGSGRVDEQFF. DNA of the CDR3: TGTGCCAGCAGCCCGGGGGGAAGCGGGAGGGTCGATGAGCAGTTCTTC.

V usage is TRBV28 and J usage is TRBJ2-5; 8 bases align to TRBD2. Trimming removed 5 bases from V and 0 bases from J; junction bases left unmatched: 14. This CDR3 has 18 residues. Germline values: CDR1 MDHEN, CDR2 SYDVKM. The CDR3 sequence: CASSTHTGAGGYQETQYF. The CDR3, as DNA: TGTGCCAGCAGTACCCATACTGGTGCGGGAGGCTACCAAGAGACCCAGTACTTC.

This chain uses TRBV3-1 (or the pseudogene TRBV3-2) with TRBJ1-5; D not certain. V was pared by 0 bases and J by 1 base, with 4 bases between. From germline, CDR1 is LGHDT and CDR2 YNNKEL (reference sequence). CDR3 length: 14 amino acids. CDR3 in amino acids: CASSQDSSNQPQHF. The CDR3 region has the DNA TGTGCCAGCAGCCAAGATAGCAGCAATCAGCCCCAGCATTTT.

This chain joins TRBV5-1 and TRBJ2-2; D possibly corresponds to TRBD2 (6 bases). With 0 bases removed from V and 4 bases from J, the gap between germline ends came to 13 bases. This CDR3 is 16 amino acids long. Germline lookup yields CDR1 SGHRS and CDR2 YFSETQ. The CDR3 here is CASSLESGAGTGELFF. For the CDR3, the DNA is TGCGCCAGCAGCTTGGAATCGGGAGCTGGCACCGGGGAGCTGTTTTTT. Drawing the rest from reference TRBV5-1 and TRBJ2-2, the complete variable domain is KAGVTQTPRYLIKTRGQQVTLSCSPISGHRSVSWYQQTPGQGLQFLFEYFSETQRNKGNFPGRFSGRQFSNSRSEMNVSTLELGDSALYLCASSLESGAGTGELFFGEGSRLTVL.

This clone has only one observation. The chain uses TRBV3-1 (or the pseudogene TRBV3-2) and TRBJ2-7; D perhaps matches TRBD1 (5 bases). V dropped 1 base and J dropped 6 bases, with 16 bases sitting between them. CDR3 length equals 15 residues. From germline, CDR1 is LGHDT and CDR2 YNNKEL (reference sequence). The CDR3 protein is CASSQAGQGRGEQYF. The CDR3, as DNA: TGTGCCAGCAGCCAAGCAGGGCAGGGTAGGGGCGAGCAGTACTTC.